Below are 27 T cell receptor beta chains sequenced from a single sample in a study of T cell repertoires in cytomegalovirus infection. Using its own MiXCR run on the reads, TCRdb lists one record per CDR3 protein. Among just under 550,000 distinct CDR3 sequences listed, more than 25% were seen once. Sequencing was performed on PBMCs. The source of these receptors is a human donor in good health (CMV status not recorded). Some clones in this sample may be carry-over from other donors' samples.

This rearrangement joins TRBV4-1 to TRBJ2-5; 8 bases are shared with TRBD1. The V segment lost 2 bases and the J segment 5 bases; nucleotides outside the gene matches: 16. Germline V gene data show CDR1 as MGHRA and CDR2 as YSYEKL. The CDR3 extends over 18 amino acids. The DNA for the CDR3 is TGCGCCAGCAGCCAACGGTGGGGGACAGGTACCCAGAGGGAGACCCAGTACTTC. Translation: CASSQRWGTGTQRETQYF.

This rearrangement joins TRBV7-2 to TRBJ2-2, with 12 bases identical to TRBD2. The V and J ends lost 6 bases and 4 bases, in that order; junction bases with no gene match: 3. Germline V CDR1 and CDR2: SGHTA, FQGNSA. The CDR3 contains 15 residues. The CDR3 reads CASRGLAGFTGELFF. The CDR3 nucleotides read TGTGCCAGCAGGGGACTAGCGGGTTTCACCGGGGAGCTGTTTTTT.

The chain links TRBV27 to TRBJ2-1; TRBD2 matches 10 bases. CDR3 length: 17 amino acids. Germline CDR1 MNHEY, CDR2 SMNVEV (reference sequence). V gave up 4 bases and J gave up 8 bases; unmatched junction bases: 14. The CDR3 DNA is TGTGCCAGCAGTTCCCCGGGGCTAGCGGGAGTGGTGGATGAGCAGTTCTTC. As protein: CASSSPGLAGVVDEQFF.

The genes are TRBV2 and TRBJ2-1; 10 bases are a match to TRBD1. The CDR3 sequence is 16 residues long. The junction had 11 bases not matched to a gene; V was cut back by 7 bases and J by 5 bases. Germline lookup yields CDR1 SNHLY and CDR2 FYNNEI. The CDR3 loop reads CASTRDPGQGHNEQFF. In DNA form, the CDR3 reads TGTGCCAGCACACGAGATCCGGGACAGGGGCACAATGAGCAGTTCTTC.

This clonotype was counted many times. The V call is TRBV7-2, the J call TRBJ1-1, with 10 bases that match TRBD1. Germline CDR1 SGHTA, CDR2 FQGNSA. The V gene end was trimmed by 5 bases and the J gene end by 8 bases; junction bases not matched to a gene: 5. The CDR3 consists of 13 residues. The CDR3: CASSPGQGQEAFF. Written as DNA, the CDR3 is TGTGCCAGCAGCCCGGGACAGGGGCAGGAAGCTTTCTTT.

This clonotype was detected only a few times. The gene calls are TRBV7-8 and TRBJ2-1; TRBD1 agrees at 12 bases. V was pared by 8 bases and J by 7 bases, with 18 bases of the junction left unmatched. This CDR3 is 18 amino acids long. Per the germline V gene, CDR1 is SGHVS and CDR2 is FQNEAQ. The chain's CDR3 is CASRDRGRSALAENEQFF. The CDR3 DNA sequence: TGTGCCAGCCGGGACAGGGGGCGTAGTGCACTAGCGGAAAATGAGCAGTTCTTC.

This clonotype was detected a few times. V is TRBV7-8 and J is TRBJ2-3, with D unresolved. Germline loops: CDR1 SGHVS, CDR2 FQNEAQ. Trimming shortened V by 1 base and J by 4 bases, and 12 bases separated the two germline ends. The CDR3 covers 15 residues. CDR3 loop: CASSLEAPPSDTQYF. The CDR3 DNA follows: TGTGCCAGCAGCTTAGAAGCCCCCCCGTCAGATACGCAGTATTTT.

About this clonotype itself: Compared with germline, one end of the junction differs, possibly owing to a read error. The genes are TRBV13 and TRBJ1-6; 9 bases line up with TRBD1. The germline V gene encodes CDR1 PRHDT and CDR2 FYEKMQ (reference sequence). The length of the CDR3 is 15 residues. In DNA form, the CDR3 reads TGTGCCAGCAGCATAGGGACAGGGTTGAGTTCACCCCTCCACTTT. It specifies CASSIGTGLSSPLHF. Full variable domain (remainder filled in from reference TRBV13 and TRBJ1-6): AAGVIQSPRHLIKEKRETATLKCYPIPRHDTVYWYQQGPGQDPQFLISFYEKMQSDKGSIPDRFSAQQFSDYHSELNMSSLELGDSALYFCASSIGTGLSSPLHFGNGTRLTVT.

This clonotype turned up a few times. The chain joins TRBV5-6 to TRBJ2-1; TRBD2 might be the D (6 bases). The CDR3 covers 14 residues. V was pared by 1 base and J by 3 bases, with 8 bases between. Germline loops: CDR1 SGHDT, CDR2 YYEEEE. The CDR3 coding sequence is TGTGCCAGCAGCTTGCCGACTAGCTACAATGAGCAGTTCTTC. It codes for CASSLPTSYNEQFF.

There are a few counts of this clonotype. The chain links TRBV20-1 to TRBJ2-5, with D perhaps TRBD1 (6 bases). V was clipped by 6 bases and J by 5 bases, with 13 bases between them. The CDR3 extends over 12 amino acids. The germline V gene encodes CDR1 DFQATT and CDR2 SNEGSKA (reference sequence). CDR3 coding DNA: TGCAGTGCAGTGGCAGGGGTGGAGACCCAGTACTTC. Its protein is CSAVAGVETQYF.

The chain employs TRBV28 and TRBJ2-3; TRBD2 matches 7 bases. The CDR3 has 11 residues. CDR1 is MDHEN, CDR2 SYDVKM, per germline. Unmatched junction bases numbered 2, after V lost 6 bases and J lost 8 bases. CDR3 sequence: CASRGGRTQYF. CDR3 DNA: TGTGCCAGCAGGGGAGGGCGTACGCAGTATTTT.

The sample holds a few counts of this clonotype. The V call is TRBV6-6, the J call TRBJ2-1, with 13 bases matching TRBD2. Germline V gene data show CDR1 as MNHNY and CDR2 as SVGAGI (reference sequence). J was trimmed by 13 bases and V by 5 bases; bases with no gene match: 5. The CDR3 is 13 residues long. The CDR3 region has the DNA TGTGCCAGCAGTCCCGGACTAGCGGGAGTACAGTTCTTC. Translated, it gives CASSPGLAGVQFF.

The genes are TRBV11-3 and TRBJ2-1; no definite D call. Trimming took off 5 bases at V and 0 bases at J, with 17 bases between the two ends. The germline V gene has CDR1 SGHNT and CDR2 YENEEA. The CDR3 contains 17 residues. The CDR3: CASSRYFTESSYNEQFF. CDR3 coding DNA: TGTGCCAGCAGCAGATATTTTACAGAGAGCTCCTACAATGAGCAGTTCTTC.

The chain has TRBV7-9 and TRBJ2-1, with a weak D call TRBD1 (5 bases). The V gene's germline CDR1 is SEHNR and CDR2 FQNEAQ (reference sequence). Trimming removed 3 bases at V and 9 bases at J, with 15 bases between. This CDR3 is 14 amino acids long. CDR3 protein: CASSFLNQGSEQFF. In DNA form, the CDR3 reads TGTGCCAGCAGCTTTTTAAATCAGGGAAGTGAGCAGTTCTTC.

This clonotype was recorded a few times. The chain joins TRBV20-1 to TRBJ2-3; the D is unclear. The CDR3 has 14 amino acids. From germline, CDR1 is DFQATT and CDR2 SNEGSKA (reference sequence). The ends were cut back, 5 bases at V and 2 bases at J, with 14 bases in the middle. CDR3 loop: CSAPNFGVTDTQYF. CDR3 nucleotide sequence: TGCAGTGCTCCTAACTTTGGGGTCACAGATACGCAGTATTTT.

This clonotype was found once. This sequence joins TRBV19 and TRBJ2-2, with D perhaps matching TRBD1 (6 bases). Between the trimmed V and J ends, which lost 10 bases and 0 bases, there was a span of 12 bases. The CDR3 is 14 amino acids. Germline lookup yields CDR1 LNHDA and CDR2 SQIVND (reference sequence). This CDR3 is CATRGLANTGELFF. The CDR3 nucleotides read TGTGCCACCAGGGGTTTAGCGAACACCGGGGAGCTGTTTTTT.

This clonotype was observed a few times. The chain couples TRBV28 to TRBJ1-5; no clear D. Trimming cost V 1 base and J 0 bases, with 13 bases left between them. The CDR3 runs to 17 residues. Looked up from germline, CDR1 is MDHEN and CDR2 is SYDVKM. DNA of the CDR3: TGTGCCAGCAGTTTATTGTCCAGGCGATTTAGCAATCAGCCCCAGCATTTT. Translated: CASSLLSRRFSNQPQHF.

CDR3: CASSLARAPNTEAFF. Written as DNA, the CDR3 is TGTGCCAGCAGCTTAGCGCGCGCCCCGAACACTGAAGCTTTCTTT. The V gene is TRBV11-1, the J gene TRBJ1-1, with D unresolved. Germline-derived CDR1 and CDR2 are SGHAT and FQDESV (reference sequence). Trimming left V 0 bases short and J 1 base short, with 9 bases between. CDR3 length: 15 residues. The variable domain in full, completed from reference TRBV11-1 and TRBJ1-1, reads EAEVAQSPRYKITEKSQAVAFWCDPISGHATLYWYRQILGQGPELLVQFQDESVVDDSQLPKDRFSAERLKGVDSTLKIQPAELGDSAMYLCASSLARAPNTEAFFGQGTRLTVV.

The chain links TRBV27 to TRBJ2-3; 10 nucleotides align to TRBD1. The V gene's germline CDR1 is MNHEY and CDR2 SMNVEV (reference sequence). The CDR3 contains 16 residues. Germline trimming cut 4 bases from V and 6 bases from J; bases unmatched to any gene: 10. The CDR3 sequence is CASSWLGTGDLDTQYF. The CDR3 nucleotides are TGTGCCAGCAGTTGGTTAGGGACAGGGGATTTGGATACGCAGTATTTT.

This clonotype was counted many times. This rearrangement joins TRBV7-2 to TRBJ2-5; perhaps TRBD2 as D (5 bases). The CDR3 totals 15 residues. Germline V gene lookup returns CDR1 SGHTA and CDR2 FQGNSA. The ends were cut back, 5 bases at V and 5 bases at J, with 18 bases in the middle. The CDR3 loop is CASSTSVALGETQYF. The DNA of the CDR3 is TGTGCCAGCAGCACCTCGGTAGCGCTGGGGGAGACCCAGTACTTC.

The rearrangement joins TRBV10-3 to TRBJ1-1; D not resolved. V lost 2 bases and J 5 bases, leaving 6 bases between the germline ends. The CDR3 totals 12 residues. Germline V gene lookup returns CDR1 ENHRY and CDR2 SYGVKD. CDR3 in DNA: TGTGCCATCAGTGAGATAGGGACTGAAGCTTTCTTT. This gives the protein CAISEIGTEAFF.

This chain connects TRBV6-5 to TRBJ2-1, with D possibly being TRBD2 (5 bases). This CDR3 is built from 14 residues. From germline, CDR1 is MNHEY and CDR2 SVGAGI. V was shortened by 6 bases and J by 2 bases, with 11 bases between the two germline ends. DNA for the CDR3: TGTGCCAGCAGGCTCGACTATCCCTACAATGAGCAGTTCTTC. Its translation: CASRLDYPYNEQFF.

The V call is TRBV9, the J call TRBJ2-2, with D perhaps TRBD1 (6 bases). Per the germline V gene, CDR1 is SGDLS and CDR2 is YYNGEE. The V and J ends lost 4 bases and 4 bases respectively, with 11 bases between them. The CDR3 runs 14 residues. DNA of the CDR3: TGTGCCAGCAGCCCGGGACACCCCACCGGGGAGCTGTTTTTT. As protein: CASSPGHPTGELFF.

V gene TRBV7-2 combines with J gene TRBJ2-3; the match to TRBD1 covers 8 bases. Germline V gene data show CDR1 as SGHTA and CDR2 as FQGNSA. This CDR3 is 14 amino acids long. Germline trimming cut 5 bases from V and 4 bases from J; bases unmatched to any gene: 5. CDR3 bases: TGTGCCAGCAGCCGACAGGGGCCCCCAGATACGCAGTATTTT. Translated, it gives CASSRQGPPDTQYF.

This clonotype was recorded a few times. The genes are TRBV6-6 and TRBJ2-7; tentatively, D is TRBD1 or TRBD2 (5 bases each). Germline CDR1 reads MNHNY; CDR2 reads SVGAGI (reference sequence). V gave up 7 bases and J gave up 1 base, with 14 bases separating them. This CDR3 is 14 amino acids long. CDR3 amino acids: CASTEFGASYEQYF. The CDR3 bases are TGTGCCAGCACCGAATTCGGGGCTTCCTACGAGCAGTACTTC.

The chain couples TRBV11-3 to TRBJ2-2; perhaps D is TRBD1 or TRBD2 (5 bases each). Germline CDR1 SGHNT, CDR2 YENEEA. V was cut by 5 bases and J by 1 base, with 14 bases left in between. The CDR3 sequence is 16 residues long. The CDR3 bases are TGTGCCAGCAGCCTGGGACCCCTCGAGAACACCGGGGAGCTGTTTTTT. Translation gives CASSLGPLENTGELFF.

The sample holds a few counts of this clonotype. V and J are TRBV5-1 and TRBJ2-6, with a tentative D call TRBD1 (6 bases). V was shortened by 5 bases and J by 2 bases, with 23 bases between the two germline ends. CDR3 size: 19 residues. Germline loops: CDR1 SGHRS, CDR2 YFSETQ. In nucleotides, the CDR3 is TGCGCCAGCAGTCCCCGGGACAATGTTTTCCAGGCTGGGGCCAACGTCCTGACTTTC. Protein product: CASSPRDNVFQAGANVLTF.